These T cell receptor beta chains were read from a single sample in a study of response to subunit inactivated influenza vaccine. MiXCR, applied by TCRdb to the RT-PCR reads, yields one record per CDR3 protein. The top ten clones hold 11% of a sample with a few hundred thousand distinct CDR3 sequences, roughly 15% of them seen once. This material consisted of PBMCs from blood, taken 12 days after vaccination. These receptor sequences come from a man aged 45-65 years who received an inactivated influenza vaccine. CDR3s include the opening cysteine and the closing phenylalanine or tryptophan. A D gene is named only where the DNA matches it firmly. Size tells how often a clone was seen (once, few, many) or the class of an expanded clone, and some rows leave it out.

D gene: NA
clone size: NA
J gene: TRBJ2-7
V gene: TRBV6-1
CDR3 protein: CASSRLPAKFEQYF
CDR3 DNA: TGTGCCAGCAGCCGTCTCCCAGCCAAATTCGAGCAGTACTTC

D gene: TRBD1
clone size: NA
J gene: TRBJ2-7
V gene: TRBV20-1
CDR3 protein: CSASRETGSHEQYF
CDR3 DNA: TGCAGTGCTAGTAGGGAGACAGGGTCCCACGAGCAGTACTTC

D gene: TRBD2
clone size: NA
J gene: TRBJ2-1
V gene: TRBV24-1
CDR3 protein: CATSDLTLAGYNEQFF
CDR3 DNA: TGTGCCACCAGTGATTTGACACTAGCGGGGTACAATGAGCAGTTCTTC

D gene: TRBD2
clone size: NA
J gene: TRBJ2-7
V gene: TRBV4-2
CDR3 protein: CASCPLAGGYEQYF
CDR3 DNA: TGTGCCAGCTGCCCCCTAGCGGGAGGATACGAGCAGTACTTC

D gene: NA
clone size: few
J gene: TRBJ1-2
V gene: TRBV5-1
CDR3 protein: CASSPLGSHDGYTF
CDR3 DNA: TGCGCCAGCAGCCCGCTTGGGTCCCATGATGGCTACACCTTC

D gene: NA
clone size: NA
J gene: TRBJ1-1
V gene: TRBV2
CDR3 protein: CASSEELSTEAFF
CDR3 DNA: TGTGCCAGCAGTGAAGAGCTTAGCACTGAAGCTTTCTTT

D gene: TRBD1
clone size: few
J gene: TRBJ1-6
V gene: TRBV28
CDR3 protein: CASRGQGESPLHF
CDR3 DNA: TGTGCCAGCAGGGGACAGGGTGAATCACCCCTCCACTTT

D gene: NA
clone size: NA
J gene: TRBJ2-7
V gene: TRBV20-1
CDR3 protein: CSADLGVEQYF
CDR3 DNA: TGCAGTGCCGACTTAGGCGTCGAGCAGTACTTC

D gene: NA
clone size: NA
J gene: TRBJ2-2
V gene: TRBV6-1
CDR3 protein: CASSGTGQSNTGELFF
CDR3 DNA: TGTGCCAGCTCAGGTACCGGACAGTCGAACACCGGGGAGCTGTTTTTT

D gene: NA
clone size: NA
J gene: TRBJ2-7
V gene: TRBV5-1
CDR3 protein: CASRDGLEEQYF
CDR3 DNA: TGCGCCAGCAGAGATGGTCTGGAAGAGCAGTACTTC

D gene: NA
clone size: many
J gene: TRBJ1-1
V gene: TRBV20-1
CDR3 protein: CSARGRLNTEAFF
CDR3 DNA: TGCAGTGCTAGGGGCCGGTTGAACACTGAAGCTTTCTTT

D gene: NA
clone size: NA
J gene: TRBJ2-7
V gene: TRBV19
CDR3 protein: CASSIGVGQISEQYF
CDR3 DNA: TGTGCCAGTAGTATCGGCGTCGGACAGATATCCGAGCAGTACTTC

D gene: NA
clone size: few
J gene: TRBJ2-2
V gene: TRBV9
CDR3 protein: CASTRDRIANTGELFF
CDR3 DNA: TGTGCCAGCACTCGAGACAGAATAGCGAACACCGGGGAGCTGTTTTTT

D gene: NA
clone size: few
J gene: TRBJ1-3
V gene: TRBV12-3/TRBV12-4
CDR3 protein: CASSVRSGNTIYF
CDR3 DNA: TGTGCCAGCAGTGTACGCTCTGGAAACACCATATATTTT

D gene: TRBD2
clone size: NA
J gene: TRBJ2-7
V gene: TRBV28
CDR3 protein: CASSFGRKRGTYEQYF
CDR3 DNA: TGTGCCAGCAGTTTTGGAAGAAAGCGGGGGACCTACGAGCAGTACTTC

D gene: TRBD1
clone size: NA
J gene: TRBJ2-7
V gene: TRBV6-1
CDR3 protein: CASRAGTGSYEQYF
CDR3 DNA: TGTGCCAGCAGGGCCGGGACAGGATCCTACGAGCAGTACTTC

D gene: NA
clone size: NA
J gene: TRBJ1-2
V gene: TRBV20-1
CDR3 protein: CSATDQGRGYGYTF
CDR3 DNA: TGCAGTGCTACAGATCAGGGACGGGGGTATGGCTACACCTTC

D gene: NA
clone size: few
J gene: TRBJ1-1
V gene: TRBV6-6
CDR3 protein: CASSGYAEAFF
CDR3 DNA: TGTGCCAGCAGCGGGTATGCTGAAGCTTTCTTT

D gene: TRBD1
clone size: few
J gene: TRBJ1-1
V gene: TRBV20-1
CDR3 protein: CSARGFRGQPIEAFF
CDR3 DNA: TGCAGTGCTAGAGGATTTAGGGGACAGCCGATTGAAGCTTTCTTT

D gene: NA
clone size: few
J gene: TRBJ1-1
V gene: TRBV7-9
CDR3 protein: CASSLGGIGTEAFF
CDR3 DNA: TGTGCCAGCAGCTTAGGGGGGATAGGCACTGAAGCTTTCTTT

D gene: NA
clone size: NA
J gene: TRBJ2-3
V gene: TRBV15
CDR3 protein: CATSLGAADTQYF
CDR3 DNA: TGTGCCACCAGCCTCGGGGCCGCAGATACGCAGTATTTT

D gene: NA
clone size: few
J gene: TRBJ1-2
V gene: TRBV4-1
CDR3 protein: CASSQGERGDYGYTF
CDR3 DNA: TGCGCCAGCAGCCAAGGGGAGAGAGGGGACTATGGCTACACCTTC

D gene: TRBD2
clone size: few
J gene: TRBJ2-1
V gene: TRBV10-3
CDR3 protein: CAIRGLAGGKDEQFF
CDR3 DNA: TGTGCCATCAGGGGACTAGCGGGGGGCAAAGATGAGCAGTTCTTC

D gene: NA
clone size: NA
J gene: TRBJ2-7
V gene: TRBV4-1
CDR3 protein: CASSHATGPYEQYF
CDR3 DNA: TGCGCCAGCAGCCACGCGACGGGCCCCTACGAGCAGTACTTC

D gene: TRBD1
clone size: few
J gene: TRBJ1-2
V gene: TRBV15
CDR3 protein: CATSRETRTGYGYTF
CDR3 DNA: TGTGCCACCAGCAGAGAGACTCGGACAGGCTACGGCTACACCTTC

D gene: TRBD1
clone size: NA
J gene: TRBJ2-7
V gene: TRBV7-9
CDR3 protein: CASSSPGGSVEQYF
CDR3 DNA: TGTGCCAGCAGCTCTCCAGGGGGTTCGGTCGAGCAGTACTTC

D gene: NA
clone size: NA
J gene: TRBJ1-6
V gene: TRBV28
CDR3 protein: CASSSPSGGGRNSPLHF
CDR3 DNA: TGTGCCAGCAGTTCCCCATCGGGAGGGGGACGGAATTCACCCCTCCACTTT